This TCR beta chain was recovered during a study of beta chain features in type 1 diabetes. In the study overall: All samples combined gave 90 million to 130 million sorted cells for examination.

Only a few counts were recorded for this clone. Its antigen is unknown. Notes on the study in general: In these data, an HLA type influence on TCRB rearrangement remained unresolved. In the patient group, naive, central memory and Treg TCRB repertoires seemed more alike than in the healthy donor group. People with Type 1 diabetes carried modestly yet significantly shorter TCRB CDR3s in all four CD4+ subsets.

Germline V CDR1 and CDR2: SGDLS, YYNGEE. This CDR3 spans 15 amino acids. Trimming removed 0 bases from V and 5 bases from J; junction bases left unmatched: 5. TCRB transcripts that were expressed got sequenced, as all of the isolated RNA had been reverse transcribed. Sequencing used immunoSEQ multiplex PCR; TCRdb keeps in-frame clones, though not all of them. The sample comprises approximately 170,000 clones, 7.8% of which are singletons, and approximately 1% rests with the top ten. The sequence derives from a woman aged 40 to 50 with type 1 diabetes. This chain joins TRBV9 and TRBJ2-7, with 10 bases matching TRBD2. The sample was central memory CD4+ T cells from blood. In nucleotides, the CDR3 is TGTGCCAGCAGCGTAGGCGAGCGGGAGGGAAACGAGCAGTACTTC. Encoded protein: CASSVGEREGNEQYF.